The clone carrying this T cell receptor (beta chain) was seen repeatedly, ten times or more. The V gene lost 3 bases and the J gene lost 5 bases, with 14 bases spanning the gap. The CDR3 has 15 amino acids. CDR1 is SGHDT and CDR2 is YYEEEE in the germline V gene. This specimen comes from a study of T cells in Graves' hyperthyroidism and ophthalmopathy. RNA transcripts served as the template for amplifying TCR beta CDR3 regions. The TCR CDR3 first-round RT-PCR relied on the HTBI primer set. From the multiplex PCR reads, TCRdb called clonotypes with MiXCR, one entry per CDR3 protein. The table has roughly 570,000 distinct CDR3 sequences, about 43% seen once.

The receptor was derived from an adult woman with Graves' disease, either hyperthyroidism or ophthalmopathy (not recorded which). The chain has TRBV5-6 and TRBJ1-4; a possible D gene is TRBD1 (6 bases). Sequencing input: peripheral blood or thyroid tissue (not recorded which). The CDR3 sequence is CASSWGTGSNEKLFF. The CDR3, as DNA: TGTGCCAGCAGCTGGGGTACAGGGAGCAATGAAAAACTGTTTTTT.